The rows below give T cell receptor beta chains drawn from one sample of a study of cytomegalovirus exposure and HLA in healthy donors. Assay used: immunoSEQ multiplex PCR; TCRdb lists only in-frame clones, some missing. The data contain roughly 49,000 clones, around 94% of them singletons. The sample was PBMCs. The source is a woman under 30 in good health and CMV-seropositive. The CDR3 runs from the conserved cysteine through the conserved F or W. A D gene is named only where the DNA matches it firmly. Clone size is shown for a subset of rows, as once, few, many or a class of expanded clone.

.,TRBV6-1,TRBD2,TRBJ2-5,TGTGCCAGCAGTGAAAGCGACCGGATTAGCGGGAGCGTTCCGTGGGAGACCCAGTACTTC,CASSESDRISGSVPWETQYF
.,TRBV6-7,.,TRBJ2-5,TGTGCCAGCAGTATCGACAGCCCAGGAGAGACCCAGTACTTC,CASSIDSPGETQYF
.,TRBV28,TRBD2,TRBJ2-7,TGTGCCAGCAGTCCCGGACTAGCGGAATCCTACGAGCAGTACTTC,CASSPGLAESYEQYF
.,TRBV28,TRBD1,TRBJ1-5,TGTGCCACCAACCGACAGGGGAGTGTAAGCAATCAGCCCCAGCATTTT,CATNRQGSVSNQPQHF
.,TRBV27,TRBD1,TRBJ1-2,TGTGCCAGCAGTTTAGTAGGGGGCACTGGCTACACCTTC,CASSLVGGTGYTF
.,TRBV6-1,TRBD1,TRBJ2-2,TGTGCCAGCAGTGAAGGACAGGGAGCTAACACCGGGGAGCTGTTTTTT,CASSEGQGANTGELFF
.,TRBV5-6,TRBD1,TRBJ1-1,TGTGCCAGCAGCTTGGGAAACAGGGGCACTGAAGCTTTCTTT,CASSLGNRGTEAFF
.,TRBV28,TRBD2,TRBJ2-6,TGTGCCAGCAGTTTAAGTTTCGGGGGGAAGGCCAACGTCCTGACTTTC,CASSLSFGGKANVLTF
.,TRBV5-4,TRBD1,TRBJ1-2,TGTGCCAGCAGCTTGGAGGTGGGGACAGGAGCTAACTATGGCTACACCTTC,CASSLEVGTGANYGYTF
.,TRBV6-1,.,TRBJ1-1,TGTGCCAGCAGTGAACTAGGCACTGAAGCTTTCTTT,CASSELGTEAFF
once,TRBV30,.,TRBJ2-2,TGTGCCTGGAGTATGACCGGGTACGGCACCGGGGAGCTGTTTTTT,CAWSMTGYGTGELFF
once,TRBV10-3,.,TRBJ1-1,TGTGCCATCAGGGGGGGGCGAAACACTGAAGCTTTCTTT,CAIRGGRNTEAFF
.,TRBV4-2,.,TRBJ2-7,TGTGCCAGCAGCCAAGTGTGGGCGGGAACCTACGAGCAGTACTTC,CASSQVWAGTYEQYF
.,TRBV30,.,TRBJ2-1,TGTGCCTTCCAACAGGGGGGGGCTCGCTCCTACAATGAGCAGTTCTTC,CAFQQGGARSYNEQFF
.,TRBV18,TRBD1,TRBJ1-6,TGTGCCAGCTCTGGGACAGGGGCGAATTCACCCCTCCACTTT,CASSGTGANSPLHF
.,TRBV7-2,TRBD1,TRBJ2-5,TGTGCCAGCAGCTTAGAGGGACATCGGGACAGTAAAGAGACCCAGTACTTC,CASSLEGHRDSKETQYF
.,TRBV7-9,TRBD1,TRBJ2-7,TGTGCCAGCAGCCAAACGACAGGGGGCGGCTTCTACGAGCAGTACTTC,CASSQTTGGGFYEQYF
.,TRBV6-4,TRBD2,TRBJ2-3,TGTGCCAGCAGTGACTCAGCGGGAGGTGCAGATACGCAGTATTTT,CASSDSAGGADTQYF
.,TRBV7-9,TRBD2,TRBJ2-1,TGTGCCAGCAGCTTAAGGACTAGCAGGGGTGAGCAGTTCTTC,CASSLRTSRGEQFF
once,TRBV5-1,TRBD2,TRBJ2-7,TGCGCCAGCACCTGGGAGGGTGCCTACGAGCAGTACTTC,CASTWEGAYEQYF
.,TRBV29-1,TRBD1,TRBJ2-1,TGCAGCGAATGGGACAGGGATTACAATGAGCAGTTCTTC,CSEWDRDYNEQFF
.,TRBV7-9,TRBD1,TRBJ2-7,TGTGCCAGCAGCTTAGAACCGGGACAGGGACCTTACGAGCAGTACTTC,CASSLEPGQGPYEQYF
.,TRBV27,.,TRBJ2-3,TGTGCCAGCAAAACTATTGGGGATACGCAGTATTTT,CASKTIGDTQYF
.,TRBV7-2,TRBD1,TRBJ1-1,TGTGCCAGCAGCCCGAAGACAGGGGGTATCACTGAAGCTTTCTTT,CASSPKTGGITEAFF
.,TRBV15,TRBD2,TRBJ2-3,TGTGCCACCAGCAGAGAGCAGGCGGGAGGGCCTTTAGATACGCAGTATTTT,CATSREQAGGPLDTQYF
.,TRBV28,.,TRBJ1-2,TGTGCCAGCAGTTTACAGGGGCTCTACGAGTTCGGCTACACCTTC,CASSLQGLYEFGYTF
.,TRBV16,.,TRBJ1-1,TGTGCCAGCAGCCAATCGCTAGGGGCCTGGACTGAAGCTTTCTTT,CASSQSLGAWTEAFF
few,TRBV28,TRBD1,TRBJ2-7,TGTGCCAGCAGTCCCAGGGGGCGGGCTGACGAGCAGTACTTC,CASSPRGRADEQYF
.,TRBV6-5,TRBD1,TRBJ1-1,TGTGCCAGCAGCACTGACAGGGTTCGGGACACTGAAGCTTTCTTT,CASSTDRVRDTEAFF
.,TRBV10-3,TRBD1,TRBJ2-7,TGTGCCATCAGCTCGGACAGGTACCCGGAGCAGTACTTC,CAISSDRYPEQYF
.,TRBV27,.,TRBJ1-5,TGTGCCAGCAGTTTAGAGGTCCGTCAGCCCCAGCATTTT,CASSLEVRQPQHF
.,TRBV19,TRBD2,TRBJ2-7,TGTGCCCCTGGGGACTATCACTACGAGCAGTACTTC,CAPGDYHYEQYF
.,TRBV11-2,TRBD2,TRBJ2-1,TGTGCCAGCAGCTTAGGGACTAGCGGGAGATACAATGAGCAGTTCTTC,CASSLGTSGRYNEQFF
.,TRBV6-4,TRBD2,TRBJ2-1,TGTGCCAGCAGTGAAGGGACTAGCGGAAGTCAGTTCTTC,CASSEGTSGSQFF
.,TRBV7-9,TRBD1,TRBJ1-2,TGTGCCAGCAGCTCAATAGCGACAGGGTCCCTCTATGGCTACACCTTC,CASSSIATGSLYGYTF
.,TRBV27,TRBD2,TRBJ2-1,TGTGCCAGCAGCAGCCGACTAGCGGAAATCTACAATGAGCAGTTCTTC,CASSSRLAEIYNEQFF
.,TRBV19,.,TRBJ1-5,TGTGCCAGTAGTATTTCAATGCGCGGGGGGCGTACTAGCAATCAGCCCCAGCATTTT,CASSISMRGGRTSNQPQHF
.,TRBV11-1,.,TRBJ2-1,TGTGCCAGCAGCTTAGGGGGGCCAGTTGGTGAGCAGTTCTTC,CASSLGGPVGEQFF
.,TRBV14,TRBD1,TRBJ1-1,TGTGCCAGCAGCCCGTGGACAGGGGGTCATACTGAAGCTTTCTTT,CASSPWTGGHTEAFF
.,TRBV10-2,.,TRBJ1-6,TGCGCCAGCAGTGAGGGTTCTGGGACAACACCTTCACCCCTCCACTTT,CASSEGSGTTPSPLHF
.,TRBV5-6,TRBD2,TRBJ2-7,TGTGCCAGCAGCACTAGCGGGAGGCACTACGAGCAGTACTTC,CASSTSGRHYEQYF
.,TRBV29-1,TRBD1,TRBJ2-3,TGCAGCGTCCGGGACAGAAACGTACTTTCTAGCACAGATACGCAGTATTTT,CSVRDRNVLSSTDTQYF